What follows are 19 T cell receptor beta chains derived from one specimen sequenced in a study of cytomegalovirus exposure and HLA in healthy donors. Primers: 60 Vbeta forward and 13 Jbeta reverse. Libraries were prepared by immunoSEQ multiplex PCR; TCRdb keeps only in-frame clonotypes and omits some of them. The data hold around 110,000 clones, with approximately 78% observed a single time. Sequencing was carried out using PBMCs. The receptors were gathered from a young man in good health and CMV-seropositive.

The V and J genes are TRBV27 and TRBJ1-1; 11 positions match TRBD1. V gave up 5 bases and J gave up 3 bases; unmatched junction bases: 5. The CDR3 is 15 residues long. Germline CDR1 and CDR2: MNHEY and SMNVEV (reference sequence). The CDR3 sequence: CASSPGTGGYTEAFF. In nucleotides, the CDR3 is TGTGCCAGCAGTCCCGGGACAGGGGGTTACACTGAAGCTTTCTTT.

V usage is TRBV30 and J usage is TRBJ1-3; D gene uncertain. Germline V lookup: CDR1 GTSNPN, CDR2 SVGIG (reference sequence). The V gene lost 0 bases and the J gene lost 0 bases, with 6 bases spanning the gap. The CDR3 runs 14 residues. As DNA, the CDR3 is TGTGCCTGGAGTGTATACAGCTCTGGAAACACCATATATTTT. The encoded protein is CAWSVYSSGNTIYF.

The chain recombines TRBV28 with TRBJ1-1; 7 bases match TRBD1. The junction had 6 bases not matched to a gene; V was cut back by 5 bases and J by 3 bases. The CDR3 has 14 amino acids. Germline CDR1 MDHEN, CDR2 SYDVKM. This CDR3 reads CASSEHRGHTEAFF. CDR3 DNA: TGTGCCAGCAGTGAACACAGGGGACACACTGAAGCTTTCTTT.

With respect to this clone: Mismatch with germline at one junction end may stem from a read error. This rearrangement joins TRBV5-1 to TRBJ1-5, with 7 bases fitting TRBD1. Germline CDR1 SGHRS, CDR2 YFSETQ. The CDR3 spans 14 residues. The CDR3 loop is CASSWGQSHQPQHF. CDR3 in DNA: TGTGCCAGCAGCTGGGGACAGAGCCATCAGCCCCAGCATTTT. The full variable domain, its missing parts supplied by reference TRBV5-1 and TRBJ1-5, is KAGVTQTPRYLIKTRGQQVTLSCSPISGHRSVSWYQQTPGQGLQFLFEYFSETQRNKGNFPGRFSGRQFSNSRSEMNVSTLELGDSALYLCASSWGQSHQPQHFGDGTRLSIL.

V is TRBV5-1 and J is TRBJ2-1; 11 bases fit TRBD2. The germline gives CDR1 SGHRS, CDR2 YFSETQ. There are 15 residues in the CDR3. Germline trimming cut 0 bases from V and 7 bases from J; bases unmatched to any gene: 3. The CDR3 DNA is TGCGCCAGCAGCTTGGTAGCGGGGGGGCGGAATGAGCAGTTCTTC. The encoded protein is CASSLVAGGRNEQFF.

This clone was detected once. The V call is TRBV9, the J call TRBJ2-5; 11 positions match TRBD2. This CDR3 spans 17 amino acids. V trimming: 0 bases; J trimming: 4 bases; junction bases outside the gene matches: 8. Germline lookup yields CDR1 SGDLS and CDR2 YYNGEE. CDR3 protein: CASSVGGSGGASETQYF. The CDR3 coding sequence is TGTGCCAGCAGCGTAGGAGGTAGCGGGGGGGCCTCAGAGACCCAGTACTTC. Drawing the rest from reference TRBV9 and TRBJ2-5, the complete variable domain is DSGVTQTPKHLITATGQRVTLRCSPRSGDLSVYWYQQSLDQGLQFLIQYYNGEERAKGNILERFSAQQFPDLHSELNLSSLELGDSALYFCASSVGGSGGASETQYFGPGTRLLVL.

Turning to this clone: A read error may produce the germline difference seen at one junction end. The chain has TRBV7-9 and TRBJ1-1, with TRBD1 identical over 10 bases. Germline V CDR1 and CDR2: SEHNR, FQNEAQ (reference sequence). The length of the CDR3 is 16 residues. The CDR3 loop reads CSSSLNPGTGADQAFF. CDR3 coding DNA: TGTTCCAGCAGCTTAAATCCCGGGACAGGGGCGGATCAAGCTTTCTTT. Using reference TRBV7-9 and TRBJ1-1 for the parts outside the CDR3, the full variable domain is DTGVSQNPRHKITKRGQNVTFRCDPISEHNRLYWYRQTLGQGPEFLTYFQNEAQLEKSRLLSDRFSAERPKGSFSTLEIQRTEQGDSAMYLCSSSLNPGTGADQAFFGQGTRLTVV.

The chain couples TRBV27 to TRBJ2-5, with 9 positions matching TRBD1. Trimming cost V 1 base and J 1 base; bases outside gene matches: 4. The germline CDR1 and CDR2 sequences are MNHEY and SMNVEV (reference sequence). This CDR3 contains 16 residues. CDR3 amino acids: CASSLYRDRVQETQYF. CDR3 bases: TGTGCCAGCAGTTTATACCGGGACAGGGTCCAAGAGACCCAGTACTTC.

A single count supports this clone. The rearrangement joins TRBV27 to TRBJ2-1; 9 bases fit TRBD2. This CDR3 contains 15 residues. CDR1 is MNHEY, CDR2 SMNVEV, per germline (reference sequence). V gave up 7 bases and J gave up 9 bases; unmatched junction bases: 13. CDR3 bases: TGTGCCAGCACCACCCGACTAGCGGCTATGGGTGAGCAGTTCTTC. It encodes CASTTRLAAMGEQFF.

V and J are TRBV29-1 and TRBJ1-6, with 9 bases fitting TRBD1. V was pared by 5 bases and J by 7 bases, with 3 bases of the junction left unmatched. In germline, CDR1 is SQVTM, CDR2 ANQGSEA. This CDR3 is 13 amino acids long. CDR3 protein: CSVRTGDNSPLHF. CDR3 nucleotides: TGCAGCGTTCGGACAGGGGACAATTCACCCCTCCACTTT.

The gene calls are TRBV7-2 and TRBJ2-5, with a possible D match to TRBD1 (5 bases). This CDR3 is 14 amino acids long. The germline gives CDR1 SGHTA, CDR2 FQGNSA. The germline V and J ends were trimmed by 5 bases and 1 base, with 11 bases remaining between them. The CDR3 nucleotides read TGTGCCAGCAGCCCAACCAGGGTCCAAGAGACCCAGTACTTC. It translates to CASSPTRVQETQYF.

This chain uses TRBV6-1 with TRBJ1-6; D unclear. This CDR3 is 14 amino acids long. Between the trimmed V and J ends, which lost 10 bases and 5 bases, there was a span of 15 bases. In germline, CDR1 is MNHNS, CDR2 SASEGT. Written as DNA, the CDR3 is TGTGCCATCAAATGGCCAGAAAATAATTCACCCCTCCACTTT. Residues: CAIKWPENNSPLHF.

This clone was found a few times. This chain uses TRBV28 with TRBJ2-2, with a weak D call TRBD1 (5 bases). In germline, CDR1 is MDHEN, CDR2 SYDVKM. V lost 5 bases and J 3 bases, leaving 13 bases between the germline ends. This CDR3 is 15 amino acids long. This CDR3 reads CASSVLEGDTGELFF. The CDR3 nucleotides are TGTGCCAGCAGTGTCCTGGAAGGGGACACCGGGGAGCTGTTTTTT.

The chain recombines TRBV18 with TRBJ2-3, with 11 bases that match TRBD2. Germline V CDR1 and CDR2: KGHSH, LQKENI. The V and J ends lost 3 bases and 5 bases, in that order; junction bases with no gene match: 13. The CDR3 has 18 residues. This chain's CDR3 is CASSPMSLLAGARDTQYF. The CDR3, as DNA: TGTGCCAGCTCACCTATGTCACTACTAGCGGGAGCCCGAGATACGCAGTATTTT.

This chain connects TRBV10-3 to TRBJ2-2, with 9 bases identical to TRBD1. After removal of 7 bases from V and 6 bases from J, the junction contained 6 bases not matched to a gene. The CDR3 has 14 amino acids. The germline gives CDR1 ENHRY, CDR2 SYGVKD. CDR3 amino acids: CAITGQGGPGELFF. CDR3 coding DNA: TGTGCCATCACGGGACAGGGAGGGCCCGGGGAGCTGTTTTTT.

V usage is TRBV18 and J usage is TRBJ1-3; possibly TRBD1 for D (5 bases). The CDR3 length is 16 residues. V lost 3 bases, J lost 0 bases, and 12 bases lay in between. Germline V gives CDR1 KGHSH, CDR2 LQKENI. CDR3 amino acids: CASSPRQGYSGNTIYF. CDR3 DNA: TGTGCCAGCTCACCGCGCCAGGGTTACTCTGGAAACACCATATATTTT.

The chain employs TRBV4-1 and TRBJ1-5; D not certain. This CDR3 is built from 14 residues. Germline CDR1 and CDR2: MGHRA and YSYEKL. The V gene lost 0 bases and the J gene lost 5 bases, with 8 bases spanning the gap. The CDR3 sequence: CASSQDGEDQPQHF. CDR3 DNA: TGCGCCAGCAGCCAAGATGGGGAGGATCAGCCCCAGCATTTT.

The chain has TRBV7-7 and TRBJ2-6; perhaps TRBD2 as D (5 bases). The CDR3 extends over 16 amino acids. V lost 2 bases and J lost 4, with 12 bases in between. Looked up from germline, CDR1 is SSHAT and CDR2 is FNYEAQ (reference sequence). The CDR3 loop reads CASSLTGVSGANVLTF. DNA of the CDR3: TGTGCCAGCAGCTTAACCGGGGTGAGCGGGGCCAACGTCCTGACTTTC.

The chain joins TRBV18 to TRBJ1-2, with D perhaps matching TRBD1 (6 bases). Per germline, CDR1 KGHSH and CDR2 LQKENI. The CDR3 loop spans 14 amino acids. The V and J ends lost 2 bases and 7 bases respectively, with 14 bases between them. CDR3 DNA: TGTGCCAGCTCACCAAGCCAGGGGATCACTGGCTACACCTTC. Amino acid sequence: CASSPSQGITGYTF. Filled out from reference TRBV18 and TRBJ1-2, the complete variable domain reads NAGVMQNPRHLVRRRGQEARLRCSPMKGHSHVYWYRQLPEEGLKFMVYLQKENIIDESGMPKERFSAEFPKEGPSILRIQQVVRGDSAAYFCASSPSQGITGYTFGSGTRLTVV.